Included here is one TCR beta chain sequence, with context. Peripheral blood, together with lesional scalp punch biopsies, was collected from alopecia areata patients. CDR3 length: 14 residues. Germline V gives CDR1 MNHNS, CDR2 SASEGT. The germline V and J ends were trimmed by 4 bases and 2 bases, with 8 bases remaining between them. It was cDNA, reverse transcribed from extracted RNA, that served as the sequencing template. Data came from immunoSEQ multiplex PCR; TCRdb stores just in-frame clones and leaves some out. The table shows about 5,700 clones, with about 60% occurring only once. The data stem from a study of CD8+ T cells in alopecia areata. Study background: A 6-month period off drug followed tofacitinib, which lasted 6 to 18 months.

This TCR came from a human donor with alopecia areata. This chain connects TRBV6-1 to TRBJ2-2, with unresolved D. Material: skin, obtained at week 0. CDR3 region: CASSAKLNTGELFF. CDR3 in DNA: TGTGCCAGCAGTGCCAAACTCAACACCGGGGAGCTGTTTTTT.